The clone carrying this T cell receptor (beta chain) was counted ten times or more. This entry comes from a study of T-cell reconstitution after alpha-beta-depleted transplantation in children. Researchers prepared the TCRbeta library using unique molecular identifiers, the study reports. A single record per CDR3 protein comes from TCRdb applying MiXCR to the PCR reads. The sample holds nearly 550,000 distinct CDR3 sequences, roughly 18% seen once. In germline, CDR1 is SGHRS, CDR2 YFSETQ. The J segment lost 3 bases and the V segment lost 7 bases, leaving 3 bases of the junction unmatched. This CDR3 contains 12 residues.

The sequence was obtained from a human donor who donated a stem cell graft to a child with acute lymphoblastic leukemia. V gene TRBV5-1 combines with J gene TRBJ1-1, with 7 bases aligning to TRBD1. Specimen: PBMCs from the stem cell graft donor, collected from the stem cell graft. CDR3 DNA: TGCGCCAGCCTCGGGACAGACACTGAAGCTTTCTTT. It encodes CASLGTDTEAFF. The whole variable domain, remainder taken from reference TRBV5-1 and TRBJ1-1, is KAGVTQTPRYLIKTRGQQVTLSCSPISGHRSVSWYQQTPGQGLQFLFEYFSETQRNKGNFPGRFSGRQFSNSRSEMNVSTLELGDSALYLCASLGTDTEAFFGQGTRLTVV.